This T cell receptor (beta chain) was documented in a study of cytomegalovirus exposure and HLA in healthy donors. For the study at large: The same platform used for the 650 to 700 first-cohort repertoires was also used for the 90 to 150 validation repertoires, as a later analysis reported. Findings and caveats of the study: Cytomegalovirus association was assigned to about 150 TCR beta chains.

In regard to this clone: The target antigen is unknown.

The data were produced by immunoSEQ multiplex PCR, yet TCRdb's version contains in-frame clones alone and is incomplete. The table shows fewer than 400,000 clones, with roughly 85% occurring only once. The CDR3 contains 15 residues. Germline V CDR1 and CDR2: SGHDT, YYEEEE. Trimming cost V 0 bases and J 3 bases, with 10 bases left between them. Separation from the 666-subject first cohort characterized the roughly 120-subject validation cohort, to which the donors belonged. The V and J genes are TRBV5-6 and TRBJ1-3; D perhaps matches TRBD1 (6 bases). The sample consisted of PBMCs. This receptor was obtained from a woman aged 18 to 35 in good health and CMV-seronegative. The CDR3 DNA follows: TGTGCCAGCAGCTTGGCAGGGGCCTTTGGAAACACCATATATTTT. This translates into CASSLAGAFGNTIYF.